The 29 T cell receptor beta chains in this list originate from one sample, sequenced in a study of blood T cell repertoires in COVID-19. Clones were read by immunoSEQ multiplex PCR, and TCRdb kept only the in-frame ones, dropping some. The sample consists of roughly 180,000 clones, about nine tenths of them appearing once. The sample taken for sequencing was PBMCs or T cells enriched from blood (not recorded which). These receptors all come from a woman between 25 and 40 years old who had recovered from COVID-19.

The rearrangement uses TRBV3-1 (or the pseudogene TRBV3-2) and TRBJ1-4; the D is unclear. CDR1 and CDR2 (germline): LGHDT, YNNKEL (reference sequence). The CDR3 is 14 amino acids. Deletions cut 3 bases from V and 4 bases from J, with 9 bases between. The DNA of the CDR3 is TGTGCCAGCAGCCACAATTCAGTTAATGAAAAACTGTTTTTT. This encodes CASSHNSVNEKLFF.

The genes are TRBV6-2 or TRBV6-3 and TRBJ2-7, with D unclear. The V end lost 5 bases, the J end lost 2 bases, and 4 bases lay between the germline ends. The CDR3 consists of 11 residues. Germline V lookup: CDR1 MNHEY, CDR2 SVGEGT. CDR3 sequence (DNA): TGTGCCAGCAGTGTTACCTACGAGCAGTACTTC. The encoded protein is CASSVTYEQYF.

J is TRBJ2-1 and V is TRBV6-5, with TRBD2 matching 10 bases. CDR1 is MNHEY and CDR2 is SVGAGI in the germline V gene. The CDR3 loop spans 15 amino acids. The V gene end was trimmed by 5 bases and the J gene end by 4 bases; junction bases not matched to a gene: 5. Here the CDR3 reads CASSLLAGDYNEQFF. DNA of the CDR3: TGTGCCAGCAGTCTTCTAGCGGGGGATTACAATGAGCAGTTCTTC.

The chain combines TRBV9 with TRBJ2-3; D remains unclear. Germline-derived CDR1 and CDR2 are SGDLS and YYNGEE. This CDR3 comprises 17 residues. Trimming removed 4 bases from V and 0 bases from J, with 18 bases in between. The CDR3 DNA reads as TGTGCCAGCAGCTACCACCGACATATCCTTAGCACAGATACGCAGTATTTT. Translation: CASSYHRHILSTDTQYF.

J is TRBJ1-2 and V is TRBV7-2, with TRBD1 matching 7 bases. Germline V gene sequence: CDR1 SGHTA, CDR2 FQGNSA. The CDR3 has 14 residues. V was clipped by 3 bases and J by 0 bases; unmatched bases: 1. DNA for the CDR3: TGTGCCAGCAGCTTCGGACAGGCTAACTATGGCTACACCTTC. Residues: CASSFGQANYGYTF.

Comments on this clone: This specimen includes other DNA sequences encoding the same CDR3. The J gene is TRBJ1-1, the V gene TRBV19, with D possibly being TRBD1 (6 bases). The CDR3 length is 13 residues. The ends were cut back, 4 bases at V and 1 base at J, with 7 bases in the middle. Germline CDR1 is LNHDA and CDR2 is SQIVND (reference sequence). CDR3 sequence (DNA): TGTGCCAGTAGTACGACAGGGAACACTGAAGCTTTCTTT. Encoded protein: CASSTTGNTEAFF.

V and J are TRBV6-5 and TRBJ1-2; TRBD1 matches 9 bases. The CDR3 has 13 amino acids. With 6 bases clipped from V and 4 bases from J, the junction kept 3 bases outside the gene matches. Germline CDR1 is MNHEY and CDR2 is SVGAGI. The CDR3 loop reads CASRGQGSYGYTF. As DNA, the CDR3 is TGTGCCAGCAGGGGACAGGGAAGCTATGGCTACACCTTC.

This clone was recorded once. The J gene is TRBJ2-2, the V gene TRBV3-1 (or the pseudogene TRBV3-2), with D perhaps matching TRBD2 (6 bases). CDR1 LGHDT and CDR2 YNNKEL come from the germline V gene (reference sequence). V was clipped by 2 bases and J by 5 bases, with 21 bases between them. The CDR3 has 18 residues. CDR3 residues: CASSQITDWFGGTGELFF. For the CDR3, the DNA is TGTGCCAGCAGCCAAATAACAGATTGGTTTGGGGGGACCGGGGAGCTGTTTTTT.

The V call is TRBV3-1 (or the pseudogene TRBV3-2), the J call TRBJ2-7, with TRBD1 identical over 7 bases. The germline CDR1 and CDR2 sequences are LGHDT and YNNKEL (reference sequence). Unmatched junction bases numbered 5, after V lost 3 bases and J lost 3 bases. The CDR3 loop spans 14 amino acids. The CDR3 DNA follows: TGTGCCAGCAGCCACTCTGACAGGGACTACGAGCAGTACTTC. Translation: CASSHSDRDYEQYF.

This clone turned up a few times. This chain joins TRBV7-3 and TRBJ1-2; D not certain. Germline values: CDR1 SGHTA, CDR2 FQGTGA. With 5 bases removed from V and 4 bases from J, the gap between germline ends came to 17 bases. The CDR3 is made up of 15 amino acids. The chain's CDR3 is CASSPGPNPSYGYTF. As DNA, the CDR3 is TGTGCCAGCAGCCCAGGCCCAAACCCTTCCTATGGCTACACCTTC.

The CDR3 bases are TGTGCCAGCAGTTTGGACGGGAGGGCCGGGTACGAGCAGTACTTC. It specifies CASSLDGRAGYEQYF. The chain couples TRBV28 to TRBJ2-7; 8 bases map to TRBD2. The CDR3 is 15 amino acids. The V segment lost 3 bases and the J segment 4 bases; nucleotides outside the gene matches: 8. The V gene's germline CDR1 is MDHEN and CDR2 SYDVKM.

This clone was found once. This rearrangement joins TRBV27 to TRBJ2-7, with 13 bases aligning to TRBD2. The germline V gene has CDR1 MNHEY and CDR2 SMNVEV (reference sequence). The V segment lost 4 bases and the J segment 11 bases; nucleotides outside the gene matches: 11. This CDR3 comprises 15 residues. This CDR3 reads CASSSGLAGRSREYF. CDR3 sequence (DNA): TGTGCCAGCAGTTCGGGACTAGCGGGACGATCCAGAGAGTACTTC.

This chain joins TRBV4-3 and TRBJ2-2; D call uncertain. Germline CDR1 and CDR2: LGHNA and YSLEER. CDR3 length equals 15 residues. The ends were cut back, 5 bases at V and 5 bases at J, with 15 bases in the middle. The CDR3 reads CASSDGLTATGELFF. In DNA, the CDR3 is TGCGCCAGCAGCGACGGTTTGACTGCGACCGGGGAGCTGTTTTTT.

The J gene is TRBJ2-7, the V gene TRBV4-2; 7 bases align to TRBD2. Germline CDR1 is LGHNA and CDR2 is YNFKEQ. The CDR3 extends over 15 amino acids. V lost 3 bases to trimming and J lost 2 bases; unmatched junction nucleotides: 7. The CDR3 bases are TGTGCCAGCAGCCAGGCTAGCGGAAATGCCTACGAGCAGTACTTC. Translation gives CASSQASGNAYEQYF.

The CDR3 here is CAISTGTGGAYEQYF. In DNA form, the CDR3 reads TGTGCCATCAGTACCGGGACAGGGGGGGCCTACGAGCAGTACTTC. The rearrangement uses TRBV10-3 and TRBJ2-7, with TRBD1 matching over 11 bases. This CDR3 is 15 amino acids long. Germline trimming cut 5 bases from V and 2 bases from J; bases unmatched to any gene: 5. The V gene's germline CDR1 is ENHRY and CDR2 SYGVKD.

The rearrangement links TRBV6-2 or TRBV6-3 to TRBJ2-2; 15 bases are a match to TRBD2. The V and J ends lost 6 bases and 9 bases, in that order; junction bases with no gene match: 11. This CDR3 is 17 amino acids long. From germline, CDR1 is MNHEY and CDR2 SVGEGT. In nucleotides, the CDR3 is TGTGCCAGCAGCCCCGCCGGACTAGCGGGGGGGCTTCGGGAGCTGTTTTTT. Its translation is CASSPAGLAGGLRELFF.

The rearrangement uses TRBV11-2 and TRBJ2-3; 12 bases align to TRBD2. CDR3 length equals 18 residues. The V and J ends lost 5 bases and 0 bases, in that order; junction bases with no gene match: 9. CDR1 and CDR2 from the germline V gene are SGHAT and FQNNGV. The chain's CDR3 is CASSPRLAGVSSTDTQYF. The CDR3 bases are TGTGCCAGCAGCCCTCGACTAGCGGGAGTGTCTAGCACAGATACGCAGTATTTT.

The J gene is TRBJ2-1, the V gene TRBV4-1, with D possibly being TRBD1 (7 bases). The germline gives CDR1 MGHRA, CDR2 YSYEKL. The CDR3 is 15 amino acids. V shed 3 bases and J shed 3 bases, with 12 bases lying between them. The CDR3 here is CASSQEGDSYNEQFF. DNA of the CDR3: TGCGCCAGCAGCCAGGAGGGGGACAGCTACAATGAGCAGTTCTTC.

The chain carries TRBV24-1 and TRBJ1-2; 7 bases map to TRBD1. The CDR3 totals 14 residues. J gave up 8 bases and V 4 bases, and 9 bases lay outside the gene matches. Per the germline V gene, CDR1 is KGHDR and CDR2 is SFDVKD. CDR3 residues: CATSDADREQGYTF. The CDR3 nucleotides read TGTGCCACCAGTGACGCTGACAGGGAGCAGGGCTACACCTTC.

This clone has only one observation. The chain joins TRBV9 to TRBJ2-3; D call uncertain. CDR1 is SGDLS, CDR2 YYNGEE, per germline. The V end lost 0 bases, the J end lost 2 bases, and 13 bases lay between the germline ends. The CDR3 loop spans 16 amino acids. The CDR3 DNA sequence: TGTGCCAGCAGCGTAGATCCCCTAACTCACACAGATACGCAGTATTTT. Translation gives CASSVDPLTHTDTQYF.

This chain connects TRBV4-1 to TRBJ2-7, with 8 bases lining up with TRBD2. Trimming removed 0 bases from V and 3 bases from J; junction bases left unmatched: 4. Per germline, CDR1 MGHRA and CDR2 YSYEKL. CDR3 length equals 15 residues. The CDR3 here is CASSQDLAGGYEQYF. CDR3 sequence (DNA): TGCGCCAGCAGCCAAGATCTTGCGGGGGGCTACGAGCAGTACTTC.

V and J are TRBV29-1 and TRBJ1-1, with D perhaps matching TRBD1 (6 bases). Trimming took off 6 bases at V and 0 bases at J, with 11 bases between the two ends. Germline CDR1 and CDR2: SQVTM and ANQGSEA. CDR3 length: 13 residues. CDR3 in amino acids: CSVRQDMNTEAFF. CDR3 coding DNA: TGCAGCGTCAGACAGGACATGAACACTGAAGCTTTCTTT.

The chain carries TRBV9 and TRBJ2-1; 11 bases are a match to TRBD1. V shed 2 bases and J 8 bases; nucleotides not matched to a gene: 9. This CDR3 has 16 residues. The germline CDR1 and CDR2 sequences are SGDLS and YYNGEE. As DNA, the CDR3 is TGTGCCAGCAGCGTCGATCGGACAGGGGGCGGCGATGAGCAGTTCTTC. This codes for CASSVDRTGGGDEQFF.

This clone showed up just once. The rearrangement uses TRBV21-1 and TRBJ2-1; TRBD2 is taken as the D call from the table, unchecked against the DNA. TRBV21-1 constitutes a pseudogene. This CDR3 spans 19 amino acids. The CDR3 sequence is CASTKWGTSGRSSYNEQFF. The CDR3 DNA reads TGTGCCAGCACTAAGTGGGGTACTAGCGGGCGGAGCTCCTACAATGAGCAGTTCTTC.

Only one count was recorded for this clone. The CDR3 spells CASSLDRNRENTIYF. The CDR3 nucleotides read TGTGCCAGCAGCTTAGACAGGAACAGGGAAAACACCATATATTTT. J is TRBJ1-3 and V is TRBV7-2; tentatively, D is TRBD1 (6 bases). Trimming pared 1 base from V and 6 bases from J, leaving 13 bases between. The CDR3 length is 15 residues. Germline V lookup: CDR1 SGHTA, CDR2 FQGNSA.

The V and J genes are TRBV14 and TRBJ2-1; TRBD2 agrees at 8 bases. The CDR3 covers 20 residues. Germline V gene data show CDR1 as SGHDN and CDR2 as FVKESK. V was pared by 1 base and J by 0 bases, with 14 bases of the junction left unmatched. CDR3 sequence reads: CASSQALPGLVLSSYNEQFF. Here the CDR3 DNA reads TGTGCCAGCAGCCAAGCTCTTCCGGGACTAGTGCTAAGCTCCTACAATGAGCAGTTCTTC.

This chain uses TRBV11-3 with TRBJ2-7, with a possible D match to TRBD2 (5 bases). This CDR3 comprises 14 residues. From germline, CDR1 is SGHNT and CDR2 YENEEA. The V end was cut by 2 bases, the J end by 3 bases, with 11 bases between. This CDR3 is CASSLSGTLYEQYF. CDR3 coding DNA: TGTGCCAGCAGCTTAAGCGGCACCCTCTACGAGCAGTACTTC. The variable domain in full, completed from reference TRBV11-3 and TRBJ2-7, reads EAGVVQSPRYKIIEKKQPVAFWCNPISGHNTLYWYLQNLGQGPELLIRYENEEAVDDSQLPKDRFSAERLKGVDSTLKIQPAELGDSAVYLCASSLSGTLYEQYFGPGTRLTVT.

This chain uses TRBV27 with TRBJ1-1, with TRBD1 matching 8 bases. With V trimmed by 0 bases and J by 4 bases, 1 base remained unmatched. The CDR3 totals 14 residues. The V gene's germline CDR1 is MNHEY and CDR2 SMNVEV (reference sequence). The CDR3 coding sequence is TGTGCCAGCAGTTTATCACAGGGGGTCACTGAAGCTTTCTTT. Encoded protein: CASSLSQGVTEAFF.

J is TRBJ2-7 and V is TRBV29-1; 8 nucleotides align to TRBD1. Germline V lookup: CDR1 SQVTM, CDR2 ANQGSEA. The CDR3 length is 14 residues. V lost 4 bases to trimming and J lost 3 bases; unmatched junction nucleotides: 8. Written as DNA, the CDR3 is TGCAGCGTTGTAGAGGACAGGGTACTCTACGAGCAGTACTTC. Translating gives CSVVEDRVLYEQYF.